This T cell receptor (beta chain) was recorded in a study of T-cell reconstitution after alpha-beta-depleted transplantation in children. Germline loops: CDR1 SGHRS, CDR2 YFSETQ. CDR3 length: 16 amino acids. The ends lost 4 bases at V and 5 bases at J; junction bases unmatched: 12. It was with unique molecular identifiers that the TCRbeta library was prepared. TCRdb re-called the PCR reads through MiXCR, storing one row per CDR3 protein. This table has some 200,000 distinct CDR3 sequences, more than 14% appearing once. V and J are TRBV5-1 and TRBJ2-5, with 9 bases identical to TRBD2. This TCR was recovered from a human donor who donated a stem cell graft to a child with acute lymphoblastic leukemia. The sequencing here drew on PBMCs from the stem cell graft donor, taken from the stem cell graft. The CDR3 bases are TGCGCCAGCAGCGCCGCCCCCGGGACTAGCCATGAGACCCAGTACTTC. Amino acids: CASSAAPGTSHETQYF.